Following are 9 T cell receptor beta chains from one sample sequenced in a study of T-cell memory formation after mild COVID-19. Using its own MiXCR run on the 5' RACE reads, TCRdb lists one record per CDR3 protein. The sample carries about 350,000 distinct CDR3 sequences, approximately 15% recorded once. The sequenced sample was PBMCs or a T cell subset sorted from them (not recorded which). The source is a man in his late teens or twenties who had mild COVID-19 (a few samples of this study predate the infection). Cell type and time point are not known.

This chain connects TRBV2 to TRBJ1-2; D unresolved. V lost 1 base, J lost 3 bases, and 18 bases lay in between. The CDR3 runs 17 residues. The V gene's germline CDR1 is SNHLY and CDR2 FYNNEI. The CDR3 region has the DNA TGTGCCAGCAGTGAAGGGGAGGGAACCTATATGGACTATGGCTACACCTTC. Translating gives CASSEGEGTYMDYGYTF.

This chain connects TRBV12-3 or TRBV12-4 to TRBJ2-3; 10 bases align to TRBD2. This CDR3 is 14 amino acids long. Unmatched junction bases numbered 2, after V lost 3 bases and J lost 5 bases. This CDR3 is CASSFQRGGDTQYF. The CDR3 DNA reads as TGTGCCAGCAGTTTCCAGCGGGGGGGAGATACGCAGTATTTT.

This clonotype came up a few times. The J gene is TRBJ1-2, the V gene TRBV3-1; D not resolved. V dropped 0 bases and J dropped 2 bases, with 10 bases sitting between them. Germline V gene lookup returns CDR1 LGHDT and CDR2 YNNKEL (reference sequence). CDR3 length: 15 residues. The DNA of the CDR3 is TGTGCCAGCAGCCAAGATTCGGTCCGGAACTATGGCTACACCTTC. It specifies CASSQDSVRNYGYTF.

Sample share makes this clonotype medium-sized. The V call is TRBV10-3, the J call TRBJ2-7, with D tentatively TRBD2 (6 bases). CDR3 length: 15 residues. V lost 3 bases and J 3 bases, leaving 15 bases between the germline ends. Germline V gene lookup returns CDR1 ENHRY and CDR2 SYGVKD. The DNA for the CDR3 is TGTGCCATCAGTGACCCGGGACTTCCTAACTACGAGCAGTACTTC. Protein product: CAISDPGLPNYEQYF.

Only a few counts were recorded for this clonotype. CDR3 coding DNA: TGTGCCATCACAGGGGAAGGAATAGCCCAGCATTTT. Protein: CAITGEGIAQHF. V and J are TRBV10-3 and TRBJ1-5, with a weak D call TRBD1 (6 bases). This CDR3 has 12 residues. The V gene lost 7 bases and the J gene lost 11 bases, with 15 bases spanning the gap. Germline lookup yields CDR1 ENHRY and CDR2 SYGVKD.

Only a few counts were recorded for this clonotype. J is TRBJ1-2 and V is TRBV7-9; unclear D gene. The CDR3 runs to 12 residues. CDR1 and CDR2 from the germline V gene are SEHNR and FQNEAQ (reference sequence). The germline V and J ends were trimmed by 1 base and 13 bases, with 13 bases remaining between them. CDR3 sequence: CASSLGTAPRTF. The CDR3 DNA reads as TGTGCCAGCAGCTTAGGGACCGCGCCTCGCACCTTC.

This clonotype was recorded at least ten times. The CDR3 protein is CSARDLRGGEKLFF. CDR3 in DNA: TGCAGTGCTAGAGATCTCAGGGGCGGAGAAAAACTGTTTTTT. The chain joins TRBV20-1 to TRBJ1-4; possibly TRBD1 for D (6 bases). Looked up from germline, CDR1 is DFQATT and CDR2 is SNEGSKA (reference sequence). The CDR3 spans 14 residues. Trimming shortened V by 0 bases and J by 8 bases, and 13 bases separated the two germline ends.

CDR3 in DNA: TGTGCCAGCAGCCAAGGCGGTAGCGGGGGTGAGACCCAGTACTTC. Translating gives CASSQGGSGGETQYF. The chain has TRBV4-2 and TRBJ2-5; 9 positions match TRBD2. The CDR3 is made up of 15 amino acids. With V trimmed by 1 base and J by 5 bases, 5 bases remained unmatched. Germline V gene data show CDR1 as LGHNA and CDR2 as YNFKEQ.

There are a few counts of this clonotype. J is TRBJ2-1 and V is TRBV11-3; 14 bases match TRBD2. The CDR3 runs to 16 residues. CDR1 and CDR2 from the germline V gene are SGHNT and YENEEA. The J segment lost 5 bases and the V segment lost 5 bases, leaving 5 bases of the junction unmatched. This CDR3 is CASSRLAGGPHNEQFF. The DNA for the CDR3 is TGTGCCAGCAGCCGACTAGCGGGGGGGCCCCACAATGAGCAGTTCTTC. Drawing the rest from reference TRBV11-3 and TRBJ2-1, the complete variable domain is EAGVVQSPRYKIIEKKQPVAFWCNPISGHNTLYWYLQNLGQGPELLIRYENEEAVDDSQLPKDRFSAERLKGVDSTLKIQPAELGDSAVYLCASSRLAGGPHNEQFFGPGTRLTVL.